Listed here are 10 T cell receptor beta chains from one sample, sequenced in a study of blood T cell repertoires in COVID-19. Sequencing was performed with immunoSEQ multiplex PCR; in TCRdb, only in-frame clones are kept and a portion is missing. The sample consists of about 190,000 clones, around 85% of them appearing once. Sequenced input: peripheral blood. The receptors come from a man over 45 who had recovered from COVID-19.

The rearrangement joins TRBV7-2 to TRBJ2-3, with TRBD1 matching 11 bases. Germline V gene data show CDR1 as SGHTA and CDR2 as FQGNSA. With 5 bases clipped from V and 4 bases from J, the junction kept 5 bases outside the gene matches. This CDR3 has 15 amino acids. The CDR3 nucleotides read TGTGCCAGCAGCCCTGGACAGGGGGCGGCAGATACGCAGTATTTT. Amino acids: CASSPGQGAADTQYF.

V gene TRBV5-1 combines with J gene TRBJ1-4, with 8 nucleotides matching TRBD1. This CDR3 comprises 16 residues. Germline V CDR1 and CDR2: SGHRS, YFSETQ. Losses at the gene ends were 7 bases for V and 7 bases for J; bases not matched to a gene: 15. The CDR3 region is CASGQGQGAFGEKLFF. DNA for the CDR3: TGCGCCAGCGGCCAGGGGCAGGGGGCTTTTGGTGAAAAACTGTTTTTT. Full variable domain (remainder filled in from reference TRBV5-1 and TRBJ1-4): KAGVTQTPRYLIKTRGQQVTLSCSPISGHRSVSWYQQTPGQGLQFLFEYFSETQRNKGNFPGRFSGRQFSNSRSEMNVSTLELGDSALYLCASGQGQGAFGEKLFFGSGTQLSVL.

The chain employs TRBV19 and TRBJ1-4, with 10 bases aligning to TRBD1. V gave up 4 bases and J gave up 7 bases; unmatched junction bases: 6. CDR3 length equals 15 residues. The germline gives CDR1 LNHDA, CDR2 SQIVND (reference sequence). The CDR3 reads CASSTRQGAREKLFF. CDR3 sequence (DNA): TGTGCCAGTAGTACCCGACAGGGGGCGCGTGAAAAACTGTTTTTT. Full variable domain (rest looked up from reference TRBV19 and TRBJ1-4): DGGITQSPKYLFRKEGQNVTLSCEQNLNHDAMYWYRQDPGQGLRLIYYSQIVNDFQKGDIAEGYSVSREKKESFPLTVTSAQKNPTAFYLCASSTRQGAREKLFFGSGTQLSVL.

The chain combines TRBV19 with TRBJ2-1, with D unclear. The length of the CDR3 is 13 residues. V was shortened by 3 bases and J by 5 bases, with 8 bases between the two germline ends. The germline V gene has CDR1 LNHDA and CDR2 SQIVND (reference sequence). The CDR3 coding sequence is TGTGCCAGTAGTATCCTCTTCGACAATGAGCAGTTCTTC. It is translated as CASSILFDNEQFF. Filled out from reference TRBV19 and TRBJ2-1, the complete variable domain reads DGGITQSPKYLFRKEGQNVTLSCEQNLNHDAMYWYRQDPGQGLRLIYYSQIVNDFQKGDIAEGYSVSREKKESFPLTVTSAQKNPTAFYLCASSILFDNEQFFGPGTRLTVL.

The chain combines TRBV6-1 with TRBJ1-6; a possible D gene is TRBD1 (5 bases). Per the germline V gene, CDR1 is MNHNS and CDR2 is SASEGT. CDR3 length equals 17 residues. Trimming removed 4 bases at V and 6 bases at J, with 19 bases between. The CDR3 is CASSARGLAGSNSPLHF. The CDR3 DNA is TGTGCCAGCAGTGCGCGGGGCCTAGCTGGTTCTAATTCACCCCTCCACTTT.

The chain uses TRBV12-2 and TRBJ1-3. TRBV12-2 has pseudogene status. The CDR3 has 17 residues. The CDR3 bases are TGTGCAAGTCGCTTAGAGCCAGGCATGGCGGGGGGAAACACCATATATTTT. Its translation: CASRLEPGMAGGNTIYF.

This clone was counted only a few times. The chain employs TRBV7-2 and TRBJ2-1, with 10 bases lining up with TRBD2. With 5 bases clipped from V and 6 bases from J, the junction kept 7 bases outside the gene matches. CDR1 and CDR2 from the germline V gene are SGHTA and FQGNSA. The CDR3 has 15 residues. CDR3 DNA: TGTGCCAGCAGCCCTCCCCTAGCGGGAGTCAATGAGCAGTTCTTC. This sequence encodes CASSPPLAGVNEQFF.

The rearrangement uses TRBV29-1 and TRBJ2-7; the D gene is possibly TRBD2 (6 bases). This CDR3 contains 12 residues. Deletions cut 7 bases from V and 5 bases from J, with 15 bases between. The germline gives CDR1 SQVTM, CDR2 ANQGSEA. CDR3 nucleotides: TGCAGCGCTAGGGACTCTCGTGACGAGCAGTACTTC. Its protein is CSARDSRDEQYF.

This clone was seen a handful of times. This chain connects TRBV7-9 to TRBJ2-1; weak D call: TRBD1 (6 bases). Trimming took off 11 bases at V and 4 bases at J, with 21 bases between the two ends. The CDR3 loop spans 15 amino acids. Per germline, CDR1 SEHNR and CDR2 FQNEAQ (reference sequence). CDR3 amino acids: CAGITTGTPYNEQFF. The DNA of the CDR3 is TGTGCCGGCATTACTACCGGGACACCGTACAATGAGCAGTTCTTC.

This chain joins TRBV18 and TRBJ1-4, with D tentatively TRBD1 (6 bases). Trimming shortened V by 3 bases and J by 7 bases, and 18 bases separated the two germline ends. CDR1 and CDR2 (germline): KGHSH, LQKENI. CDR3 length: 16 residues. CDR3 protein: CASSPNAGAGSEKLFF. DNA of the CDR3: TGTGCCAGCTCACCCAATGCGGGGGCAGGAAGTGAAAAACTGTTTTTT.